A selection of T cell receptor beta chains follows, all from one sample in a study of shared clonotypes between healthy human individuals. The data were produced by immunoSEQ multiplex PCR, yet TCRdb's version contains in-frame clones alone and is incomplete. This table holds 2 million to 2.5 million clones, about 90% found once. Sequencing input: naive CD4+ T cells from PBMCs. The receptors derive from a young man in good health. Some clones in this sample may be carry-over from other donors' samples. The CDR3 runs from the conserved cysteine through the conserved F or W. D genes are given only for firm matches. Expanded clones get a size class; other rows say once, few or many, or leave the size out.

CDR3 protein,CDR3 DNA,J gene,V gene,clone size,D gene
CASSPKGPREQYF,TGTGCCAGCTCACCCAAGGGTCCCCGCGAGCAGTACTTC,TRBJ2-7,TRBV18,-,-
CASSLAGTYNEQFF,TGTGCCAGCAGCTTGGCGGGAACTTACAATGAGCAGTTCTTC,TRBJ2-1,TRBV5-4,-,-
CASSLGRQGAGEQYF,TGTGCCAGCAGCTTAGGTCGACAGGGGGCAGGGGAGCAGTACTTC,TRBJ2-7,TRBV7-8,-,TRBD1
CASSSTGQGNEKLFF,TGTGCCAGCAGTTCGACGGGACAGGGGAATGAAAAACTGTTTTTT,TRBJ1-4,TRBV28,-,TRBD1
CASGLAGSYEQYF,TGTGCCTCTGGACTAGCGGGTTCCTACGAGCAGTACTTC,TRBJ2-7,TRBV30,-,TRBD2
CASGWGRPNTGELFF,TGTGCCAGCGGATGGGGGAGACCGAACACCGGGGAGCTGTTTTTT,TRBJ2-2,TRBV14,-,-
CAWSVGAGKGTDTQYF,TGTGCCTGGAGTGTGGGGGCGGGAAAGGGAACAGATACGCAGTATTTT,TRBJ2-3,TRBV30,-,-
CASSSQGGGGNTIYF,TGTGCCAGCAGCTCACAGGGAGGGGGCGGAAACACCATATATTTT,TRBJ1-3,TRBV7-2,-,TRBD1
CASSGRTAAGYGELFF,TGTGCCAGTAGTGGGAGGACGGCAGCGGGTTACGGGGAGCTGTTTTTT,TRBJ2-2,TRBV19,-,-
CASSWTSGAYNEQFF,TGTGCCAGCAGCTGGACTAGCGGGGCGTACAATGAGCAGTTCTTC,TRBJ2-1,TRBV7-8,-,TRBD2
CASSLEKTSGSHEQFF,TGCGCCAGCAGCTTGGAAAAGACTAGCGGGAGCCATGAGCAGTTCTTC,TRBJ2-1,TRBV5-1,-,TRBD2
CASSTGQGFSGNTIYF,TGTGCCAGCAGTACCGGACAGGGCTTCTCTGGAAACACCATATATTTT,TRBJ1-3,TRBV28,-,TRBD1
CASVYPPAEQFF,TGTGCCAGCGTATACCCCCCGGCGGAGCAGTTCTTC,TRBJ2-1,TRBV28,once,-
CAWSRQQNTEAFF,TGTGCCTGGAGTCGACAACAGAACACTGAAGCTTTCTTT,TRBJ1-1,TRBV30,-,-
CAWDQSSGANVLTF,TGTGCCTGGGATCAGAGCTCTGGGGCCAACGTCCTGACTTTC,TRBJ2-6,TRBV30,-,-
CASRPLGGAGETQYF,TGTGCCAGCAGACCCCTAGGGGGCGCGGGAGAGACCCAGTACTTC,TRBJ2-5,TRBV7-9,once,TRBD1
CASSPPASETQYF,TGCGCCAGCAGTCCTCCTGCTAGTGAGACCCAGTACTTC,TRBJ2-5,TRBV4-1,-,-
CASTSRAQAGDEQFF,TGTGCCAGCACCTCTAGAGCTCAGGCGGGCGATGAGCAGTTCTTC,TRBJ2-1,TRBV2,-,-
CASSLVGGPETQYF,TGTGCCAGCAGCTTGGTGGGAGGGCCGGAGACCCAGTACTTC,TRBJ2-5,TRBV5-5,-,TRBD2
CASSAPGGGFNEQYF,TGTGCCAGCAGTGCGCCCGGCGGGGGATTCAACGAGCAGTACTTC,TRBJ2-7,TRBV2,-,TRBD2
CSVGQTYNSPLHF,TGCAGCGTTGGACAGACCTATAATTCACCCCTCCACTTT,TRBJ1-6,TRBV29-1,-,-
CASSYARDYGYTF,TGTGCCAGCAGTTACGCAAGAGACTATGGCTACACCTTC,TRBJ1-2,TRBV6-5,-,-
CASSWGQGFEQYF,TGCGCCAGCAGCTGGGGACAGGGTTTCGAGCAGTACTTC,TRBJ2-7,TRBV5-1,-,TRBD1
CASSLAGAGGYEQYF,TGTGCCAGCAGCTTAGCGGGAGCAGGCGGCTACGAGCAGTACTTC,TRBJ2-7,TRBV7-6,-,-
CASSLGSGKTNEKLFF,TGTGCCAGCAGCCTCGGGTCGGGGAAAACTAATGAAAAACTGTTTTTT,TRBJ1-4,TRBV25-1,-,-
CASSYDSSRLGYEQYF,TGTGCCAGCAGTTACGACTCGTCCCGACTGGGGTACGAGCAGTACTTC,TRBJ2-7,TRBV14,few,-
CASSVGPATDTQYF,TGTGCCAGCTCAGTGGGACCGGCCACAGATACGCAGTATTTT,TRBJ2-3,TRBV18,-,-
CASSRLGGAEQYF,TGTGCCAGCAGCCGATTAGGGGGCGCCGAGCAGTACTTC,TRBJ2-7,TRBV14,-,TRBD1
CASSPQGRLNTEAFF,TGTGCCAGCAGCCCCCAGGGACGGCTAAACACTGAAGCTTTCTTT,TRBJ1-1,TRBV9,-,-
CASSPGLAGGPGVYEQYF,TGCGCCAGCAGCCCGGGACTAGCGGGAGGGCCGGGGGTCTACGAGCAGTACTTC,TRBJ2-7,TRBV5-1,-,TRBD2
CASSWDRSNEKLFF,TGTGCCAGCAGTTGGGACCGATCTAATGAAAAACTGTTTTTT,TRBJ1-4,TRBV27,-,-
CASSLGSGAGANVLTF,TGTGCCAGCAGCTTGGGTTCCGGGGCTGGGGCCAACGTCCTGACTTTC,TRBJ2-6,TRBV5-4,-,-
CAWSASTNTEAFF,TGTGCCTGGAGTGCAAGCACGAACACTGAAGCTTTCTTT,TRBJ1-1,TRBV30,few,-
CASSLGPGGNQPQHF,TGCGCCAGCAGCTTGGGGCCTGGAGGCAATCAGCCCCAGCATTTT,TRBJ1-5,TRBV5-1,-,-
CASSFGKNTGELFF,TGTGCCAGCAGCTTCGGCAAGAACACCGGGGAGCTGTTTTTT,TRBJ2-2,TRBV7-2,-,-
CASSPGTGTGELFF,TGTGCCAGCAGCCCCGGGACAGGGACCGGGGAGCTGTTTTTT,TRBJ2-2,TRBV11-2,-,TRBD1
CASSYEGYTWYF,TGTGCCAGCAGTTACGAAGGGTACACGTGGTACTTC,TRBJ2-4,TRBV6-5,-,-
CASRGQGEHEQYF,TGTGCCAGCAGGGGACAGGGTGAGCACGAGCAGTACTTC,TRBJ2-7,TRBV6-1,-,TRBD1
CASSEYGGGGTDTQYF,TGTGCCAGCAGTGAATACGGGGGAGGTGGCACAGATACGCAGTATTTT,TRBJ2-3,TRBV25-1,-,-